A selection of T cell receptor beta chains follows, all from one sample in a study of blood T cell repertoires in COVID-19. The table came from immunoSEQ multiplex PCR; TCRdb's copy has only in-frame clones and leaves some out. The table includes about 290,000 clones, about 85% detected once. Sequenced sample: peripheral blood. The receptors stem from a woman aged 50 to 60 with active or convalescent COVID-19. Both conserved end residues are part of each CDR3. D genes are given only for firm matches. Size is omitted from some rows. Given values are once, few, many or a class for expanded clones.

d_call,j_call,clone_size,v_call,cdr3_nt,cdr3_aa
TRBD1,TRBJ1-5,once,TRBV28,TGTGCCAGCAGTTCCGTGACAGGGCTGCAGCCCCAGCATTTT,CASSSVTGLQPQHF
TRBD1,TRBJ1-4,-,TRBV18,TGTGCCAGCTCGGACAGGGCAGCGGAAAATGAAAAACTGTTTTTT,CASSDRAAENEKLFF
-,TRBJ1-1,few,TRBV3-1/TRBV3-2,TGTGCCAGCAGCCATGGGAGTCTGAACACTGAAGCTTTCTTT,CASSHGSLNTEAFF
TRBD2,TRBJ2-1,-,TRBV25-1,TGTGCCAGCAGGGGCCTTCGGGGGGGCGATGAGCAGTTCTTC,CASRGLRGGDEQFF
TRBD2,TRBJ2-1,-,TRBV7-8,TGTGCCAGCAGCGCCAGGACTAGACGCTTGGCGGACAATGAGCAGTTCTTC,CASSARTRRLADNEQFF
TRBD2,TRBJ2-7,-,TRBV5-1,TGCGCCAGCAGCTCGACTAGCGGGGCTTCCTACGAGCAGTACTTC,CASSSTSGASYEQYF
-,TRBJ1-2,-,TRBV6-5,TGTGCCAGCAGGCGTACAGCCATCCCCACCTTC,CASRRTAIPTF
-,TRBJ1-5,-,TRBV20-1,TGCAGTGCTACTGAAACGGGGGTTCGTCAGCCCCAGCATTTT,CSATETGVRQPQHF
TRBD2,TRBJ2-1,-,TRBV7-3,TGTGCCAGCAGCTCTAGCGGGAGTTCGTATGAGCAGTTCTTC,CASSSSGSSYEQFF
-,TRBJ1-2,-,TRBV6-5,TGTGCCAGCAGCCCGAGGATTAACTATGGCTACACCTTC,CASSPRINYGYTF
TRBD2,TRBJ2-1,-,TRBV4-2,TGTGCCAGCAGCCAAGATCCGGGAGCGGGACGTGCGGATGAGCAGTTCTTC,CASSQDPGAGRADEQFF
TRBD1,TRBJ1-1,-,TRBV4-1,TGCGCCAGCAGCCTCCTCTGGGACAGGGGGACGATGAACACTGAAGCTTTCTTT,CASSLLWDRGTMNTEAFF
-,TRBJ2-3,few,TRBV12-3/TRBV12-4,TGTGCCAGCAGTTTACTGCGGTGGGATACGCAGTATTTT,CASSLLRWDTQYF
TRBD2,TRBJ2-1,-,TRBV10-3,TGTGCCATCAGAGGGACTAGCGGGAGGGTATTGGAGCAGTTCTTC,CAIRGTSGRVLEQFF
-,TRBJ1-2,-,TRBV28,TGTGCCAGCAGTTTATTGACAGTCAACTATGGCTACACCTTC,CASSLLTVNYGYTF
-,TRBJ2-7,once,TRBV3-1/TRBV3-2,TGTGCCAGCAGCCAAGAGCGGGTGGGTAGTCACGAGCAGTACTTC,CASSQERVGSHEQYF
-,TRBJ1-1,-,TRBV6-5,TGTGCCACCACAGAAGGGGGAACTGAAGCTTTCTTT,CATTEGGTEAFF
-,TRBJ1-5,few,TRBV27,TGTGCCAGCAGTCGGCTGGGAGGCAATCAGCCCCAGCATTTT,CASSRLGGNQPQHF
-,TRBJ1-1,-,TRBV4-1,TGCGCCAGCAGCCCTAAGACGGGGTTCGCTGAAGCTTTCTTT,CASSPKTGFAEAFF
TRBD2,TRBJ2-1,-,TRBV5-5,TGTGCCAGCAGCGACCCCAGAGGCGGGAGGGCCAATGAGCAGTTCTTC,CASSDPRGGRANEQFF
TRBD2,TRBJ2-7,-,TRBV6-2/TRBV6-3,TGTGCCAGCAGCCCTCGGGGCGGGAGCTCCTACGAGCAGTACTTC,CASSPRGGSSYEQYF
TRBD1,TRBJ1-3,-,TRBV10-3,TGTGCCACCTCGGCAGGGGGCTCTGGAAACACCATATATTTT,CATSAGGSGNTIYF
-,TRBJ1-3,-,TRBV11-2,TGTGCCAGCAGCTTAGATTTGCGGTCCTCTGGAAACACCATATATTTT,CASSLDLRSSGNTIYF
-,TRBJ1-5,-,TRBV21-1,TGTGCCAGCAGCAAGCCGGGGCCCCAGCATTTT,CASSKPGPQHF
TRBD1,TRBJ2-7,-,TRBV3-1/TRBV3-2,TGTGCCAGCAGCCAGGGACAGGGCAGTTACGAGCAGTACTTC,CASSQGQGSYEQYF
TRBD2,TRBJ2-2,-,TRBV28,TGTGCCAGCAGTTCCAGCGGGAGGTTCCGCGGGGAGCTGTTTTTT,CASSSSGRFRGELFF
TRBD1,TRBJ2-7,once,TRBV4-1,TGCGCCAGCAGCCAACAGGGACAGCCGCGCTACGAGCAGTACTTC,CASSQQGQPRYEQYF
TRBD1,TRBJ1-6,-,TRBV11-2,TGTGCCAGCAGACAATCCATTGGGACAGGGGGCCGAGAATTCTCACCCCTCCACTTT,CASRQSIGTGGREFSPLHF
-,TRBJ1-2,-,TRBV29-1,TGCAGCGATTCCCAGCCGAAAAGCGATGGCTACACCTTC,CSDSQPKSDGYTF
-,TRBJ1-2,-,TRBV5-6,TGTGCCAGTAAAGGGACATCCCCTCTACTAACCTTC,CASKGTSPLLTF
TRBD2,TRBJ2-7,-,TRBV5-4,TGTGCCAGCAGCTTGGCGACTAGCGGGAGAATATACGAGCAGTACTTC,CASSLATSGRIYEQYF
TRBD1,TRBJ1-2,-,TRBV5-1,TGCGCCAGCAGCGGGGGGACAGTCGTTAACTATGGCTACACCTTC,CASSGGTVVNYGYTF
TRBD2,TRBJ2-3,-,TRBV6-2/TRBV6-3,TGTGCCAGCAGTCCGTTGCGACTAGCGGGAGCACCCACAGATACGCAGTATTTT,CASSPLRLAGAPTDTQYF